These 18 T cell receptor beta chains were sequenced from one sample in a study of early T cells in non-severe SARS-CoV-2 infection. TCRdb re-analysed the 5' RACE reads in MiXCR, keeping a single row per CDR3 protein. The data contain more than 70,000 distinct CDR3 sequences, roughly an eighth of them singletons. Specimen: whole blood. Receptor source: an adult who was a healthcare worker with PCR-confirmed SARS-CoV-2 infection or an uninfected control (not recorded which).

The gene calls are TRBV7-2 and TRBJ1-1; 7 nucleotides line up with TRBD1. This CDR3 region has 13 residues. CDR1 is SGHTA and CDR2 is FQGNSA in the germline V gene. J was trimmed by 8 bases and V by 3 bases; bases with no gene match: 6. CDR3 coding DNA: TGTGCCAGCAGCTTTAGGGGGCTCGGGGAAGCTTTCTTT. It codes for CASSFRGLGEAFF.

The CDR3 is CASSSQGLLPYEQYF. For the CDR3, the DNA is TGTGCCAGCAGCTCGCAGGGACTCCTACCCTACGAGCAGTACTTC. This rearrangement joins TRBV7-2 to TRBJ2-7, with D tentatively TRBD2 (6 bases). CDR3 length equals 15 residues. Germline CDR1 reads SGHTA; CDR2 reads FQGNSA. Trimming pared 4 bases from V and 2 bases from J, leaving 15 bases between. The full variable domain, its missing parts supplied by reference TRBV7-2 and TRBJ2-7, is GAGVSQSPSNKVTEKGKDVELRCDPISGHTALYWYRQSLGQGLEFLIYFQGNSAPDKSGLPSDRFSAERTGGSVSTLTIQRTQQEDSAVYLCASSSQGLLPYEQYFGPGTRLTVT.

This clonotype has only a few counts. The rearrangement joins TRBV7-9 to TRBJ2-7; D is tentatively TRBD1 or TRBD2 (5 bases each). CDR3 length: 15 residues. Between the trimmed V and J ends, which lost 1 base and 7 bases, there was a span of 17 bases. Germline assignment: CDR1 SEHNR and CDR2 FQNEAQ (reference sequence). This CDR3 is CASSLGGQGVGEQYF. The CDR3 DNA reads TGTGCCAGCAGCTTAGGCGGGCAGGGAGTTGGGGAGCAGTACTTC.

CDR3 amino acids: CASSQQQGASPLHF. The DNA for the CDR3 is TGCGCCAGCAGCCAGCAACAGGGGGCCTCACCCCTCCACTTT. V and J are TRBV4-1 and TRBJ1-6; TRBD1 aligns across 9 bases. J gave up 10 bases and V 3 bases, and 4 bases lay outside the gene matches. Germline V lookup: CDR1 MGHRA, CDR2 YSYEKL. The CDR3 extends over 14 amino acids.

This clonotype has a count of ten or more. V usage is TRBV16 and J usage is TRBJ2-5, with 7 bases fitting TRBD2. V trimming: 6 bases; J trimming: 7 bases; junction bases outside the gene matches: 8. The CDR3 covers 13 residues. Germline V gene lookup returns CDR1 KGHSY and CDR2 FQNENV. The CDR3 nucleotides are TGTGCCAGCAGTCCGGGGGGTGATTCGACCCAGTACTTC. Encoded protein: CASSPGGDSTQYF.

DNA for the CDR3: TGTGCCAGCAGCCAATCTGAACGGAACTATAATTCACCCCTCCACTTT. Translating it yields CASSQSERNYNSPLHF. V gene TRBV16 combines with J gene TRBJ1-6; D uncertain. The CDR3 contains 16 residues. The V end lost 0 bases, the J end lost 3 bases, and 9 bases lay between the germline ends. In germline, CDR1 is KGHSY, CDR2 FQNENV.

This clonotype was found many times. The V gene is TRBV20-1, the J gene TRBJ1-5; D is ambiguous. Germline V CDR1 and CDR2: DFQATT, SNEGSKA (reference sequence). V was pared by 5 bases and J by 4 bases, with 9 bases between. The CDR3 is made up of 12 amino acids. In nucleotides, the CDR3 is TGCAGTGCTTCTGACGGTAATCAGCCCCAGCATTTT. Its translation is CSASDGNQPQHF.

The table lists this clonotype with a few counts. This rearrangement joins TRBV28 to TRBJ1-2, with a tentative D call TRBD1 (6 bases). CDR3 size: 15 residues. Germline CDR1 reads MDHEN; CDR2 reads SYDVKM. V lost 2 bases, J lost 8 bases, and 18 bases lay in between. CDR3 DNA: TGTGCCAGCAGTTTACTTCGTGGGCAGGGGCCCGGCTACACCTTC. This sequence encodes CASSLLRGQGPGYTF.

This clonotype was seen ten or more times. V gene TRBV10-1 combines with J gene TRBJ2-2; D is ambiguous. Germline values: CDR1 WNHNN, CDR2 SYGVQD (reference sequence). CDR3 length: 15 amino acids. With 4 bases removed from V and 4 bases from J, the gap between germline ends came to 13 bases. Written as DNA, the CDR3 is TGCGCCAGCAGTGCTACAGCGAACCCCACCGGGGAGCTGTTTTTT. Translating gives CASSATANPTGELFF.

This clonotype came up many times. The chain couples TRBV4-2 to TRBJ2-3; unclear D gene. CDR1 is LGHNA and CDR2 is YNFKEQ in the germline V gene. This CDR3 is built from 13 residues. Trimming stripped 4 bases from V and 3 bases from J, with 8 bases between. This chain's CDR3 is CASSLGSTDTQYF. The CDR3 nucleotides read TGTGCCAGCAGCCTTGGTAGTACAGATACGCAGTATTTT.

This clonotype was observed a few times. V usage is TRBV27 and J usage is TRBJ2-1; 9 nucleotides match TRBD1. V dropped 3 bases and J dropped 8; count of bases not matched to a gene: 11. The CDR3 has 16 amino acids. Looked up from germline, CDR1 is MNHEY and CDR2 is SMNVEV (reference sequence). CDR3 loop: CASSFYRGRGADEQFF. The CDR3 DNA reads as TGTGCCAGCAGTTTTTACAGGGGGCGAGGGGCGGATGAGCAGTTCTTC.

This clonotype was seen more than once but under ten times. The chain links TRBV5-1 to TRBJ2-1, with TRBD2 matching 10 bases. After removal of 0 bases from V and 7 bases from J, the junction contained 7 bases not matched to a gene. The CDR3 has 16 residues. Per the germline V gene, CDR1 is SGHRS and CDR2 is YFSETQ. The CDR3: CASSLVSSGGVNEQFF. The CDR3 DNA sequence: TGCGCCAGCAGCTTGGTGTCTAGCGGGGGAGTTAATGAGCAGTTCTTC. The full variable domain, with the rest looked up from reference TRBV5-1 and TRBJ2-1, is KAGVTQTPRYLIKTRGQQVTLSCSPISGHRSVSWYQQTPGQGLQFLFEYFSETQRNKGNFPGRFSGRQFSNSRSEMNVSTLELGDSALYLCASSLVSSGGVNEQFFGPGTRLTVL.

The chain joins TRBV7-2 to TRBJ2-4; TRBD1 aligns across 10 bases. V trimming: 5 bases; J trimming: 10 bases; junction bases outside the gene matches: 5. The germline V gene has CDR1 SGHTA and CDR2 FQGNSA. The CDR3 sequence is 13 residues long. The CDR3 reads CASSPRGQGIQYF. The CDR3 nucleotides read TGTGCCAGCAGCCCGCGGGGACAGGGGATTCAGTACTTC.

This sequence joins TRBV7-9 and TRBJ1-4; perhaps TRBD1 as D (6 bases). The CDR3 has 15 residues. V lost 8 bases and J 1 base, leaving 14 bases between the germline ends. Germline values: CDR1 SEHNR, CDR2 FQNEAQ (reference sequence). The CDR3 DNA follows: TGTGCCAGCGTCCGGACAGCCCGAACTAATGAAAAACTGTTTTTT. It translates to CASVRTARTNEKLFF. Based on the CDR3 plus reference TRBV7-9 and TRBJ1-4, the full variable domain is DTGVSQNPRHKITKRGQNVTFRCDPISEHNRLYWYRQTLGQGPEFLTYFQNEAQLEKSRLLSDRFSAERPKGSFSTLEIQRTEQGDSAMYLCASVRTARTNEKLFFGSGTQLSVL.

This clonotype has ten or more counts. The J gene is TRBJ1-5, the V gene TRBV6-2 or TRBV6-3; TRBD1 matches 10 bases. This CDR3 comprises 16 residues. The ends lost 5 bases at V and 3 bases at J; junction bases unmatched: 7. Germline V gives CDR1 MNHEY, CDR2 SVGEGT. CDR3 in DNA: TGTGCCAGCAGTAAACGGACAGGGGGTATCAATCAGCCCCAGCATTTT. Translating gives CASSKRTGGINQPQHF.

This clonotype was found many times. The rearrangement uses TRBV7-9 and TRBJ2-7; 7 bases are shared with TRBD1. Germline CDR1 and CDR2: SEHNR and FQNEAQ (reference sequence). Losses at the gene ends were 1 base for V and 2 bases for J; bases not matched to a gene: 2. This CDR3 has 14 amino acids. The CDR3 region is CASSLEQGPYEQYF. The CDR3, as DNA: TGTGCCAGCAGCTTAGAACAGGGGCCCTACGAGCAGTACTTC.

J is TRBJ1-5 and V is TRBV19; 8 nucleotides match TRBD1. There are 19 residues in the CDR3. J gave up 0 bases and V 4 bases, and 14 bases lay outside the gene matches. Germline V lookup: CDR1 LNHDA, CDR2 SQIVND (reference sequence). The CDR3 region is CASSTHPRTGIYSNQPQHF. The CDR3 DNA reads TGTGCCAGTAGTACCCATCCCAGGACAGGGATCTATAGCAATCAGCCCCAGCATTTT. The whole variable domain, remainder taken from reference TRBV19 and TRBJ1-5, is DGGITQSPKYLFRKEGQNVTLSCEQNLNHDAMYWYRQDPGQGLRLIYYSQIVNDFQKGDIAEGYSVSREKKESFPLTVTSAQKNPTAFYLCASSTHPRTGIYSNQPQHFGDGTRLSIL.

This clonotype has just a few counts. The chain links TRBV29-1 to TRBJ1-1, with D perhaps matching TRBD1 (6 bases). CDR3 length equals 12 residues. Germline CDR1 reads SQVTM; CDR2 reads ANQGSEA. Trimming pared 4 bases from V and 4 bases from J, leaving 10 bases between. For the CDR3, the DNA is TGCAGCGTTGTAAGGGGGATCACTGAAGCTTTCTTT. This gives the protein CSVVRGITEAFF.